The present entry profiles one TCR beta chain with its context. Its antigen is undetermined. This sample stems from a study of cytomegalovirus exposure and HLA in healthy donors. 60 Vbeta and 13 Jbeta primers were used in PCR. Here immunoSEQ multiplex PCR was the method, and the copy in TCRdb shows in-frame clones only, minus some. The repertoire holds approximately 140,000 clones, with approximately 78% as singletons. Study-wide results and caveats: TRBV6-2, TRBV6-3 and other indistinguishable V segments were excluded.

The CDR3 totals 18 residues. V was pared by 0 bases and J by 5 bases, with 21 bases between. Looked up from germline, CDR1 is MNHEY and CDR2 is SMNVEV (reference sequence). V and J are TRBV27 and TRBJ2-3; D unresolved. The sample was PBMCs. This receptor was taken from a woman between 40 and 55 years old in good health and CMV-seropositive. CDR3 in amino acids: CASSLSPLSLLNLDTQYF. The CDR3 region has the DNA TGTGCCAGCAGTTTATCCCCCTTGAGCCTTCTTAACTTAGATACGCAGTATTTT.